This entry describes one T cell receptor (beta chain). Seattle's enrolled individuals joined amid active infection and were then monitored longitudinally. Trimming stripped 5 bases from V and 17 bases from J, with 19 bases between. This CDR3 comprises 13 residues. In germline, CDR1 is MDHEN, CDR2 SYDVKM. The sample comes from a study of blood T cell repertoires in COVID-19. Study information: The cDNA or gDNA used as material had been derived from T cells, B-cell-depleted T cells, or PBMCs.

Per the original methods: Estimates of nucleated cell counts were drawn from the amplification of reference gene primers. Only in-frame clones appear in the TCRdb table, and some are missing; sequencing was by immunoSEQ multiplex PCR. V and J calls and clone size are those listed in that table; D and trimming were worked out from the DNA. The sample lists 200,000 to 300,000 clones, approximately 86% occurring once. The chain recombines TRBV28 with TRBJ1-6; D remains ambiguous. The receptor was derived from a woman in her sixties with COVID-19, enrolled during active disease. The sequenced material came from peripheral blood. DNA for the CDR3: TGTGCCAGCAGTCCCACCCCAGTCCGGGGAATCCACTTT. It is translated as CASSPTPVRGIHF.